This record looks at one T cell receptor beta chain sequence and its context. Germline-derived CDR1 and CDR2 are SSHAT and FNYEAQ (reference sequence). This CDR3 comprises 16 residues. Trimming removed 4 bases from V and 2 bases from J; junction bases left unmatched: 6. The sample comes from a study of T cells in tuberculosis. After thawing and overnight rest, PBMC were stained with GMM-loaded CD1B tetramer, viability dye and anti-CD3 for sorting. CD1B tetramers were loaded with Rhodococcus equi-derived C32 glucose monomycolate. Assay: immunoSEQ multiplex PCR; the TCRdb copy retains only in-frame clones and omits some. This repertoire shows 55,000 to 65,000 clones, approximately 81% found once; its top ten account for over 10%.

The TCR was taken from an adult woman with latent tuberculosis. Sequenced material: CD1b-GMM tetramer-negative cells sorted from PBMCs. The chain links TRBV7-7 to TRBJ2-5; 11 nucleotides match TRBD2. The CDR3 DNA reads TGTGCCAGCAGCTCCGGGACTAGCGGATCTCAAGAGACCCAGTACTTC. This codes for CASSSGTSGSQETQYF.